These 26 T cell receptor beta chains were sequenced from one sample in a study of regulatory T cells in long-lasting Graves disease. Specified time point: newly diagnosed GD, antithyroid drugs for less than 3 months. The authors made the TCR library using RNA they extracted from PBMCs. Combining iRepertoire HTBI primers with Arm-PCR of CDR3 regions, the authors built TCR beta libraries. TCRdb ran MiXCR on the multiplex PCR reads and lists one entry per CDR3 protein. The sample lists a few hundred thousand distinct CDR3 sequences; around 17% were seen once. The data were also submitted as part of a second study, on T cells in Graves' hyperthyroidism and ophthalmopathy.

The sequences come from peripheral blood mononuclear cells (PBMCs), collected at new diagnosis, from a patient treated with antithyroid drugs. Every receptor here comes from a woman aged 18-35 years with Graves disease.

The rearrangement links TRBV2 to TRBJ2-6; perhaps TRBD2 as D (7 bases). Trimming took off 6 bases at V and 3 bases at J, with 18 bases between the two ends. The CDR3 has 17 residues. The germline V gene encodes CDR1 SNHLY and CDR2 FYNNEI. DNA of the CDR3: TGTGCCAGCAGGTCGGGGGCGGGAGTGGGTGGGGCCAACGTCCTGACTTTC. Encoded protein: CASRSGAGVGGANVLTF.

This clonotype was detected a few times. The V and J genes are TRBV29-1 and TRBJ2-7; no firm D call. There are 12 residues in the CDR3. V was cut by 1 base and J by 8 bases, with 12 bases left in between. The germline V gene encodes CDR1 SQVTM and CDR2 ANQGSEA. CDR3 nucleotides: TGCAGCGTTGAAGTGTCCGGCCCCAAGCAGTACTTC. Its protein is CSVEVSGPKQYF.

In its sample, this clonotype was seen many times. The rearrangement joins TRBV20-1 to TRBJ1-1, with 8 bases fitting TRBD1. Germline V CDR1 and CDR2: DFQATT, SNEGSKA (reference sequence). V shed 4 bases and J 11 bases; nucleotides not matched to a gene: 6. The CDR3 consists of 11 residues. The CDR3 coding sequence is TGCAGTGCTAAGACAGGGGTTCGGGCTTTCTTT. It encodes CSAKTGVRAFF.

This clonotype was picked up many times. This chain connects TRBV7-6 to TRBJ2-7; D gene uncertain. V lost 5 bases, J lost 2 bases, and 19 bases lay in between. The germline V gene has CDR1 SGHVS and CDR2 FNYEAQ. The CDR3 covers 16 residues. The chain's CDR3 is CASSPWVSKSTYEQYF. In DNA form, the CDR3 reads TGTGCCAGCAGCCCCTGGGTGTCTAAGTCCACCTACGAGCAGTACTTC.

This clonotype was counted ten times or more. The chain recombines TRBV7-2 with TRBJ2-3, with D tentatively TRBD2 (6 bases). The V and J ends lost 1 base and 2 bases respectively, with 16 bases between them. The CDR3 contains 17 residues. CDR1 is SGHTA, CDR2 FQGNSA, per germline. In DNA, the CDR3 is TGTGCCAGCAGCTTAGTGGGGCGGGACCCGGTCACAGATACGCAGTATTTT. Encoded protein: CASSLVGRDPVTDTQYF.

The table lists this clonotype with a few counts. This chain uses TRBV28 with TRBJ1-2; a weak D match, TRBD1 (6 bases). The germline V and J ends were trimmed by 7 bases and 3 bases, with 6 bases remaining between them. The CDR3 loop spans 11 amino acids. Germline V gives CDR1 MDHEN, CDR2 SYDVKM. CDR3 region: CASNRDYGYTF. CDR3 coding DNA: TGTGCCAGCAACAGGGACTATGGCTACACCTTC.

The chain employs TRBV2 and TRBJ1-1; D may be TRBD1 (5 bases). Per the germline V gene, CDR1 is SNHLY and CDR2 is FYNNEI. Trimming shortened V by 0 bases and J by 0 bases, and 11 bases separated the two germline ends. CDR3 length: 16 amino acids. The CDR3 is CASSEALGGLNTEAFF. The DNA of the CDR3 is TGTGCCAGCAGTGAAGCACTTGGGGGTTTGAACACTGAAGCTTTCTTT.

The chain couples TRBV18 to TRBJ2-7; 8 bases are shared with TRBD1. The CDR3 is made up of 15 amino acids. With V trimmed by 2 bases and J by 3 bases, 6 bases remained unmatched. Germline loops: CDR1 KGHSH, CDR2 LQKENI. The CDR3 sequence: CASSPSGGQLYEQYF. CDR3 coding DNA: TGTGCCAGCTCACCATCAGGGGGCCAGCTCTACGAGCAGTACTTC.

J is TRBJ2-2 and V is TRBV5-1; 9 positions agree with TRBD2. V dropped 2 bases and J dropped 0; count of bases not matched to a gene: 5. In germline, CDR1 is SGHRS, CDR2 YFSETQ. This CDR3 has 17 residues. CDR3 loop: CASSLQPSGTNTGELFF. In DNA form, the CDR3 reads TGCGCCAGCAGCTTACAACCTAGCGGGACGAACACCGGGGAGCTGTTTTTT. The whole variable domain, filled in from reference TRBV5-1 and TRBJ2-2, reads KAGVTQTPRYLIKTRGQQVTLSCSPISGHRSVSWYQQTPGQGLQFLFEYFSETQRNKGNFPGRFSGRQFSNSRSEMNVSTLELGDSALYLCASSLQPSGTNTGELFFGEGSRLTVL.

The table lists this clonotype with a few counts. For the CDR3, the DNA is TGTGCCATCAAGGGACAGGAAGACTACGAGCAGTACTTC. Encoded protein: CAIKGQEDYEQYF. The rearrangement uses TRBV10-3 and TRBJ2-7; 8 bases fit TRBD1. The CDR3 sequence is 13 residues long. CDR1 and CDR2 from the germline V gene are ENHRY and SYGVKD. The V gene end was trimmed by 7 bases and the J gene end by 3 bases; junction bases not matched to a gene: 5.

In the case of this clonotype: The junction shows a germline mismatch at one end, possibly a read error. V and J are TRBV7-2 and TRBJ2-7; TRBD1 might be the D (5 bases). Looked up from germline, CDR1 is SGHTA and CDR2 is FQGNSA. The CDR3 length is 13 residues. The CDR3 bases are TGTGCCAGAAGCTTAGCAGGGTCCTACGAGCAGTACTTC. Its protein is CARSLAGSYEQYF. Complete variable domain (other parts from reference TRBV7-2 and TRBJ2-7): GAGVSQSPSNKVTEKGKDVELRCDPISGHTALYWYRQSLGQGLEFLIYFQGNSAPDKSGLPSDRFSAERTGGSVSTLTIQRTQQEDSAVYLCARSLAGSYEQYFGPGTRLTVT.

On this clonotype: A much bigger clone sits one base away, suggesting this may be a read error. The chain links TRBV11-2 to TRBJ2-1; 14 bases are a match to TRBD2. This CDR3 comprises 17 residues. Germline CDR1 SGHAT, CDR2 FQNNGV. CDR3 sequence reads: CASSLARLAGGVNAQFF. In DNA, the CDR3 is TGTGCCAGCAGCTTAGCCCGACTAGCGGGAGGGGTCAATGCGCAGTTCTTC.

This clonotype was counted ten times or more. The chain uses TRBV28 and TRBJ2-3; 9 bases line up with TRBD1. The J segment lost 5 bases and the V segment lost 2 bases, leaving 5 bases of the junction unmatched. Germline CDR1 MDHEN, CDR2 SYDVKM. This CDR3 spans 15 amino acids. The CDR3 reads CASSLGGQGEDTQYF. The CDR3 region has the DNA TGTGCCAGCAGTTTAGGGGGACAGGGTGAAGATACGCAGTATTTT.

The table lists this clonotype with a count of one. The genes are TRBV12-3 or TRBV12-4 and TRBJ1-1; 8 nucleotides match TRBD1. CDR3 size: 16 residues. After removal of 6 bases from V and 3 bases from J, the junction contained 12 bases not matched to a gene. CDR3 sequence (DNA): TGTGCCAGCAGCCGGACAGGGTATACCCAATACACTGAAGCTTTCTTT. This translates into CASSRTGYTQYTEAFF.

The table lists this clonotype with many counts. The chain couples TRBV28 to TRBJ2-1; 9 bases match TRBD2. The V gene's germline CDR1 is MDHEN and CDR2 SYDVKM. V lost 3 bases, J lost 0 bases, and 9 bases stayed unmatched. The CDR3 runs to 18 residues. The CDR3 nucleotides read TGTGCCAGCAGTTTTTGGCGGGAGGGCCGGAGCTCCTACAATGAGCAGTTCTTC. Residues: CASSFWREGRSSYNEQFF.

This clonotype has at least ten counts. The rearrangement uses TRBV28 and TRBJ2-7, with 9 bases fitting TRBD2. Germline-derived CDR1 and CDR2 are MDHEN and SYDVKM. Losses at the gene ends were 7 bases for V and 2 bases for J; bases not matched to a gene: 12. The CDR3 is 16 residues long. CDR3 sequence reads: CASKHLGTSTAYEQYF. The CDR3 DNA reads as TGTGCCAGCAAACATCTTGGGACTAGCACGGCCTACGAGCAGTACTTC.

This clonotype has just a few counts. The DNA for the CDR3 is TGCGCCAGCAGCCAAGATGGTGTAGGGGGACTAGCTTTTTTCTACAATGAGCAGTTCTTC. This translates into CASSQDGVGGLAFFYNEQFF. The genes are TRBV4-1 and TRBJ2-1; the match to TRBD2 covers 9 bases. The CDR3 is made up of 20 amino acids. Losses at the gene ends were 0 bases for V and 3 bases for J; bases not matched to a gene: 15. Germline V gene data show CDR1 as MGHRA and CDR2 as YSYEKL.

The chain carries TRBV9 and TRBJ2-7; TRBD2 aligns across 8 bases. V gave up 3 bases and J gave up 7 bases; unmatched junction bases: 15. Germline V lookup: CDR1 SGDLS, CDR2 YYNGEE. There are 16 residues in the CDR3. The CDR3 reads CASSAGGGLDAGEQYF. CDR3 coding DNA: TGTGCCAGCAGCGCCGGGGGGGGACTGGACGCAGGGGAGCAGTACTTC.

This clonotype was detected many times. The chain links TRBV5-1 to TRBJ2-1; 12 bases are shared with TRBD2. Looked up from germline, CDR1 is SGHRS and CDR2 is YFSETQ. With 5 bases clipped from V and 6 bases from J, the junction kept 6 bases outside the gene matches. There are 15 residues in the CDR3. This CDR3 reads CASSLAGGTGNEQFF. Written as DNA, the CDR3 is TGCGCCAGCAGTCTAGCGGGAGGGACAGGCAATGAGCAGTTCTTC.

Regarding this clonotype: A much bigger clone sits one base away, suggesting this may be a read error. CDR3 nucleotide sequence: TGTGGCATCAGTGAAATCCAAGAGACCCAGTACTTC. As protein: CGISEIQETQYF. The V call is TRBV10-3, the J call TRBJ2-5; D call uncertain. CDR3 length equals 12 residues. CDR1 is ENHRY, CDR2 SYGVKD, per germline.

This clonotype was recorded a few times. The chain has TRBV13 and TRBJ2-5; D gene ambiguous. Trimming pared 1 base from V and 1 base from J, leaving 7 bases between. Looked up from germline, CDR1 is PRHDT and CDR2 is FYEKMQ (reference sequence). This CDR3 is 14 amino acids long. CDR3 sequence reads: CASSLEEFQETQYF. The CDR3 DNA follows: TGTGCCAGCAGCTTAGAGGAGTTCCAAGAGACCCAGTACTTC.

V usage is TRBV7-2 and J usage is TRBJ2-2, with D hard to call. CDR1 and CDR2 from the germline V gene are SGHTA and FQGNSA. The CDR3 contains 16 residues. The germline V and J ends were trimmed by 2 bases and 5 bases, with 15 bases remaining between them. DNA for the CDR3: TGTGCCAGCAGCTTATTGCCGAGAGGTCTGACCGGGGAGCTGTTTTTT. This translates into CASSLLPRGLTGELFF.

This clonotype was observed many times. V gene TRBV29-1 combines with J gene TRBJ1-5, with D uncertain. CDR1 is SQVTM, CDR2 ANQGSEA, per germline. This CDR3 is built from 13 residues. V was clipped by 4 bases and J by 6 bases, with 13 bases between them. CDR3 residues: CSVGSGIGQPQHF. CDR3 in DNA: TGCAGCGTTGGATCGGGGATTGGTCAGCCCCAGCATTTT. Full variable domain (missing parts from reference TRBV29-1 and TRBJ1-5): SAVISQKPSRDICQRGTSLTIQCQVDSQVTMMFWYRQQPGQSLTLIATANQGSEATYESGFVIDKFPISRPNLTFSTLTVSNMSPEDSSIYLCSVGSGIGQPQHFGDGTRLSIL.

In this sample, this clonotype turned up many times. The V gene is TRBV28, the J gene TRBJ2-7; maybe TRBD1 (5 bases). V was trimmed by 1 base and J by 7 bases, leaving 11 bases between them. The CDR3 runs to 13 residues. Germline V lookup: CDR1 MDHEN, CDR2 SYDVKM. DNA of the CDR3: TGTGCCAGCAGTTTATTCGCAGGGTGGGAGCAGTACTTC. It specifies CASSLFAGWEQYF.

This clonotype was observed many times. The gene calls are TRBV11-3 and TRBJ2-1; the D gene is possibly TRBD1 (5 bases). V was cut by 5 bases and J by 5 bases, with 16 bases left in between. The CDR3 spans 15 residues. The germline CDR1 and CDR2 sequences are SGHNT and YENEEA. CDR3 amino acids: CASSPQEAGNNEQFF. In nucleotides, the CDR3 is TGTGCCAGCAGCCCACAGGAAGCCGGCAACAATGAGCAGTTCTTC.

This clonotype was detected once. The chain links TRBV9 to TRBJ2-3; D is possibly TRBD2 (5 bases). The V gene's germline CDR1 is SGDLS and CDR2 YYNGEE. V shed 3 bases and J shed 2 bases, with 13 bases lying between them. The CDR3 covers 15 residues. In DNA form, the CDR3 reads TGTGCCAGCAGCGCCGGGGTCGAACCCACAGATACGCAGTATTTT. It codes for CASSAGVEPTDTQYF.